This T cell receptor (beta chain) emerged from a study of T cell clones after liver transplantation. Study background: Immunosuppression withdrawal was tried within 2 years after liver transplantation in this trial. As an antigen-independent comparator, third-party-reactive TCRbeta sequences came from pre-transplant mixed lymphocyte reactions.

The V gene lost 3 bases and the J gene lost 1 base, with 6 bases spanning the gap. The CDR3 is 13 residues long. Germline assignment: CDR1 SGHNT and CDR2 YENEEA. Assay: immunoSEQ multiplex PCR; the TCRdb copy retains only in-frame clones and omits some. This table has roughly 80,000 clones, less than 90% appearing once. The source is a human patient who received a liver transplant. The T cells may come from the graft donor. The material sequenced was CD4+ T cells from blood, taken at the 22-month timepoint. The J gene is TRBJ1-2, the V gene TRBV11-3; D is ambiguous. For the CDR3, the DNA is TGTGCCAGCAGCTTTGGCGATAACTATGGCTACACCTTC. Translation gives CASSFGDNYGYTF.